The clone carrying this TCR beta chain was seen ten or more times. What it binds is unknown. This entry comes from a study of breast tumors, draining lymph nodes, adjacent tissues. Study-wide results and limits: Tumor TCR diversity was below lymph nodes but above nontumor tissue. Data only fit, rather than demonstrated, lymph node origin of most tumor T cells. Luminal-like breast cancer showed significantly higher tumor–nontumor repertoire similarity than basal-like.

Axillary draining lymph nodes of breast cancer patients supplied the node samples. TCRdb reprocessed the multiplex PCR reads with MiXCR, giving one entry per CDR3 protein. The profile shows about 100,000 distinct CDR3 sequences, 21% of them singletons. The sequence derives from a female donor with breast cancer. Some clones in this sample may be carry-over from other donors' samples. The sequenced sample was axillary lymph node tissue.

The CDR3 DNA is TGTGCCAGCAGCTTCTGGGGGCTCGAAGAGACCCAGTACTTC. It encodes CASSFWGLEETQYF. The J gene is TRBJ2-5, the V gene TRBV7-2; D perhaps matches TRBD1 (6 bases). CDR1 is SGHTA, CDR2 FQGNSA, per germline. CDR3 length: 14 amino acids. V gave up 3 bases and J gave up 3 bases, with 11 bases separating them.